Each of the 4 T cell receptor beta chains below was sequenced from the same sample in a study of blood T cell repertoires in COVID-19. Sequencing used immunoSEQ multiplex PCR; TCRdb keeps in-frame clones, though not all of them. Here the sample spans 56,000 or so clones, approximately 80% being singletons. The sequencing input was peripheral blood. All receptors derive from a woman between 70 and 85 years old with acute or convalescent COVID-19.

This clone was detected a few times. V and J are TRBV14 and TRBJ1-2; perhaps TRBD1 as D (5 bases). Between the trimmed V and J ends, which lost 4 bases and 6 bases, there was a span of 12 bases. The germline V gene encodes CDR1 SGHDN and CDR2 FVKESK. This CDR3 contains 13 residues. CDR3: CASSLLTVDGYTF. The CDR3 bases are TGTGCCAGCAGCCTACTGACAGTCGATGGCTACACCTTC.

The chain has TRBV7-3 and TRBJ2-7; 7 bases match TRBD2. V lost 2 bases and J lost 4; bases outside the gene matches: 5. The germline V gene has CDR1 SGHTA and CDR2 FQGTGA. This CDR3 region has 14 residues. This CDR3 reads CASSLSPSGYEQYF. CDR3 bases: TGTGCCAGCAGCTTATCGCCTAGCGGTTACGAGCAGTACTTC.

The CDR3 region has the DNA TGTGCCAGCAGACAGATTGATAACCAGCATTTT. The encoded protein is CASRQIDNQHF. The rearrangement links TRBV6-5 to TRBJ1-5, with D hard to call. Germline V gene sequence: CDR1 MNHEY, CDR2 SVGAGI. CDR3 size: 11 residues. Trimming shortened V by 6 bases and J by 12 bases, and 12 bases separated the two germline ends.

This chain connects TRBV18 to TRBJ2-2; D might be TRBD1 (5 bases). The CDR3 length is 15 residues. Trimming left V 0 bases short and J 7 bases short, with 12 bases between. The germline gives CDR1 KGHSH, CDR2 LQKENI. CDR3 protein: CASSPPSRGSGELFF. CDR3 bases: TGTGCCAGCTCACCACCGTCAAGGGGTAGCGGGGAGCTGTTTTTT.